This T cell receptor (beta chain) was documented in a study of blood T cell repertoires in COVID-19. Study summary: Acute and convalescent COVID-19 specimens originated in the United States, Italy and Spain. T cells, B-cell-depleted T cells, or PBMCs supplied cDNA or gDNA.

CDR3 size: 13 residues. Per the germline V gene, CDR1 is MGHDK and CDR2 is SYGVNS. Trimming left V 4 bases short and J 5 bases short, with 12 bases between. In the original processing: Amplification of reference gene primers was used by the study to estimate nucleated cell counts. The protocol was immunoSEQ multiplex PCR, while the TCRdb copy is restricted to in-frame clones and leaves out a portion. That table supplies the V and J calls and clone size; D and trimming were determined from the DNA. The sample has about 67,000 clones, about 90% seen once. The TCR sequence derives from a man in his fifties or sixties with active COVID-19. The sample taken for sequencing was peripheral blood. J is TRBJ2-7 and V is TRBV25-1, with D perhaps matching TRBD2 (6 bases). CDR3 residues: CASSGLGSDEQYF. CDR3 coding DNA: TGTGCCAGCAGTGGACTAGGAAGCGACGAGCAGTACTTC.